Each of the 9 T cell receptor beta chains below was sequenced from the same sample in a study of Ad26.COV2.S vaccination and SARS-CoV-2 variants. Method: immunoSEQ multiplex PCR; TCRdb's copy keeps in-frame clones and lacks some. This table holds 350,000 to 450,000 clones, 89% found once. The treatment is: some 19 received Ad26.COV2.S at low or high dose, single or two shots; 5 received placebo; per-sample allocation not given. Sampling happened 63 days after the first vaccine or placebo injection. This material consisted of peripheral blood, taken in a trial of Ad26.COV2.S vaccine versus placebo. These receptor sequences come from a person between 18 and 65 years old who received the Ad26.COV2.S COVID-19 vaccine or a placebo.

This sequence joins TRBV7-9 and TRBJ1-3; D is perhaps TRBD1 (6 bases). Trimming took off 6 bases at V and 4 bases at J, with 13 bases between the two ends. From germline, CDR1 is SEHNR and CDR2 FQNEAQ (reference sequence). CDR3 size: 14 residues. DNA for the CDR3: TGTGCCAGCAGAGCCGAGGGGGGCGGAAACACCATATATTTT. Amino acid sequence: CASRAEGGGNTIYF.

The gene calls are TRBV18 and TRBJ2-2; D ambiguous. The germline V gene has CDR1 KGHSH and CDR2 LQKENI. The V and J ends lost 6 bases and 4 bases respectively, with 9 bases between them. The CDR3 spans 13 residues. The CDR3 protein is CASSQDPTGELFF. In DNA form, the CDR3 reads TGTGCCAGCTCTCAGGATCCCACCGGGGAGCTGTTTTTT.

In its sample, this clone was seen a few times. The chain uses TRBV13 and TRBJ1-5, with D possibly TRBD1 on 5 matching bases. CDR1 is PRHDT, CDR2 FYEKMQ, per germline (reference sequence). The V end lost 0 bases, the J end lost 0 bases, and 9 bases lay between the germline ends. This CDR3 is built from 16 residues. CDR3 nucleotides: TGTGCCAGCAGCTTAGGGGGCAGGGATAGCAATCAGCCCCAGCATTTT. This encodes CASSLGGRDSNQPQHF.

The rearrangement uses TRBV4-1 and TRBJ2-3, with 8 bases matching TRBD2. Germline V gene sequence: CDR1 MGHRA, CDR2 YSYEKL. The CDR3 has 15 residues. The J segment lost 5 bases and the V segment lost 1 base, leaving 5 bases of the junction unmatched. The DNA of the CDR3 is TGCGCCAGCAGCCAAGTAGCGGCGGGAGGAGATACGCAGTATTTT. It specifies CASSQVAAGGDTQYF.

V is TRBV27 and J is TRBJ2-3; no clear D gene. Trimming took 5 bases from V and 4 from J, leaving 10 bases between them. This CDR3 comprises 13 residues. The germline V gene has CDR1 MNHEY and CDR2 SMNVEV (reference sequence). This CDR3 is CASSRQLADTQYF. CDR3 DNA: TGTGCCAGCAGTAGGCAGCTCGCAGATACGCAGTATTTT.

The chain has TRBV11-3 and TRBJ2-7, with D possibly being TRBD1 (8 bases). This CDR3 has 15 amino acids. Germline CDR1 reads SGHNT; CDR2 reads YENEEA. Trimming took off 3 bases at V and 6 bases at J, with 18 bases between the two ends. The CDR3 reads CASSFYSGTGSEQYF. CDR3 bases: TGTGCCAGCAGCTTTTACAGCGGGACAGGTTCCGAGCAGTACTTC.

The chain employs TRBV27 and TRBJ1-1; possible D gene TRBD1, 6 bases. Germline CDR1 and CDR2: MNHEY and SMNVEV (reference sequence). V lost 5 bases, J lost 4 bases, and 14 bases lay in between. The CDR3 length is 14 residues. CDR3 DNA sequence: TGTGCCAGCAGTCTCTACAGGGTGGCCACTGAAGCTTTCTTT. This gives the protein CASSLYRVATEAFF.

V is TRBV25-1 and J is TRBJ2-5, with D possibly called TRBD1 or TRBD2 (5 bases each). V lost 10 bases, J lost 10 bases, and 16 bases lay in between. CDR1 is MGHDK and CDR2 is SYGVNS in the germline V gene. The CDR3 runs to 11 residues. The CDR3 DNA reads TGTGCCACTCAGTGGGGGTCAATCCAGTACTTC. Protein sequence: CATQWGSIQYF.

This chain joins TRBV7-2 and TRBJ1-1; D gene unclear. Trimming removed 1 base from V and 4 bases from J, with 10 bases in between. The CDR3 has 14 residues. CDR1 and CDR2 from the germline V gene are SGHTA and FQGNSA. As DNA, the CDR3 is TGTGCCAGCAGCTTAGGAGGGTTCCCCACTGAAGCTTTCTTT. As protein: CASSLGGFPTEAFF.